The clone carrying this T cell receptor beta chain has only a few counts. Its antigen is currently unknown. TCRdb's copy holds only in-frame clones and misses some; the assay was immunoSEQ multiplex PCR. The table includes hundreds of thousands of clones, about 86% detected once. Germline V gene lookup returns CDR1 LNHDA and CDR2 SQIVND (reference sequence). Trimming left V 6 bases short and J 0 bases short, with 10 bases between. This CDR3 comprises 14 residues. The sample originates from a study of Ad26.COV2.S vaccination and SARS-CoV-2 variants. Treatment: some 20 received Ad26.COV2.S at low or high dose, single or two shots; five or six received placebo; per-sample allocation not given. On day 63 after the first injection, vaccine and placebo recipients gave samples. This person who donated was an adult of 18-55 years in Boston. Participants' vaccine, an Ad26 vector, delivered Wuhan-strain SARS-CoV-2 spike.

Whole-study findings and limits: TCR breadth and depth analyses may have underestimated total T cell responses.

The source of this sequence is a person between 18 and 65 years old who received the Ad26.COV2.S COVID-19 vaccine or a placebo. Specimen: peripheral blood, collected in a trial of Ad26.COV2.S vaccine versus placebo. V usage is TRBV19 and J usage is TRBJ2-3; D unclear. The DNA of the CDR3 is TGTGCCAGTAGCAGAGCGTATAGCACAGATACGCAGTATTTT. Residues: CASSRAYSTDTQYF.